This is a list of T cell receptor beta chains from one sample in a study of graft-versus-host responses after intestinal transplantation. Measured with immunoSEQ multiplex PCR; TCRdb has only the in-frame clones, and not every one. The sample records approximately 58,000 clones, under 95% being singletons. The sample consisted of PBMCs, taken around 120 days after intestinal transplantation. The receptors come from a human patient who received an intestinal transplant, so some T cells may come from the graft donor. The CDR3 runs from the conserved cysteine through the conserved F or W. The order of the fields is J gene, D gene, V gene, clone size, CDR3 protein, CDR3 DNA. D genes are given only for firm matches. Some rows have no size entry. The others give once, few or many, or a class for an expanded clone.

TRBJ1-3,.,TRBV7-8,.,CASSQISGNTIYF,TGTGCCAGCAGCCAGATCTCTGGAAACACCATATATTTT
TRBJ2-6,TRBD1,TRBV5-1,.,CASNPGQGAGANVLTF,TGCGCCAGCAATCCGGGACAGGGCGCTGGGGCCAACGTCCTGACTTTC
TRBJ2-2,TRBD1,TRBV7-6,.,CASSFTPGQGASTGELFF,TGTGCCAGCAGCTTCACGCCGGGACAGGGGGCGAGCACCGGGGAGCTGTTTTTT
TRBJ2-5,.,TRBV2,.,CASSPRSAVETQYF,TGTGCCAGCAGTCCTAGATCGGCGGTGGAGACCCAGTACTTC
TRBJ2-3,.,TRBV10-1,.,CASSEFGGDTQYF,TGCGCCAGCAGTGAATTCGGGGGCGATACGCAGTATTTT
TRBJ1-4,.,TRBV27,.,CASSLSGSGEKLFF,TGTGCCAGCAGTTTATCGGGGAGTGGTGAAAAACTGTTTTTT
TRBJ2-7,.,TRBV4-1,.,CASSRTWDGQYF,TGCGCCAGCAGCAGGACTTGGGACGGGCAGTACTTC
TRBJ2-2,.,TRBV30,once,CAWSGSGVGELFF,TGTGCCTGGAGTGGTTCGGGAGTCGGGGAGCTGTTTTTT
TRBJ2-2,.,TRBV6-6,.,CASTLTDLNTGELFF,TGTGCCAGCACCCTTACGGACCTCAACACCGGGGAGCTGTTTTTT
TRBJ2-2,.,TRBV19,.,CASRTGVQNTGELFF,TGTGCCAGTAGAACGGGGGTCCAAAACACCGGGGAGCTGTTTTTT
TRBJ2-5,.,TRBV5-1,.,CASSSRGAPYF,TGCGCCAGCAGCAGCCGCGGGGCCCCGTACTTC
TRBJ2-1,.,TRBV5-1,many,CASQEPYNEQFF,TGTGCCAGCCAAGAGCCCTACAATGAGCAGTTCTTC
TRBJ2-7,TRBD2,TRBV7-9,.,CASSSQEAGSYEQYF,TGTGCCAGCAGCTCTCAGGAAGCGGGATCCTACGAGCAGTACTTC
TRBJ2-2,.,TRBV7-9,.,CASSLATGTGELFF,TGTGCCAGCAGCTTAGCGACTGGGACCGGGGAGCTGTTTTTT
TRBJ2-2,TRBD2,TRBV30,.,CACAGGTYTGELFF,TGTGCCTGTGCGGGGGGAACCTACACCGGGGAGCTGTTTTTT
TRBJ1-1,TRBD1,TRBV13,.,CASSFRTGGFTEAFF,TGTGCCAGCAGCTTTAGGACAGGGGGTTTCACTGAAGCTTTCTTT
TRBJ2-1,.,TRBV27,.,CASSPGTVVNEQFF,TGTGCCAGCAGTCCCGGGACGGTTGTCAATGAGCAGTTCTTC
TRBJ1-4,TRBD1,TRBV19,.,CASSITRQGYEKLFF,TGTGCCAGTAGTATAACCCGACAGGGATATGAAAAACTGTTTTTT